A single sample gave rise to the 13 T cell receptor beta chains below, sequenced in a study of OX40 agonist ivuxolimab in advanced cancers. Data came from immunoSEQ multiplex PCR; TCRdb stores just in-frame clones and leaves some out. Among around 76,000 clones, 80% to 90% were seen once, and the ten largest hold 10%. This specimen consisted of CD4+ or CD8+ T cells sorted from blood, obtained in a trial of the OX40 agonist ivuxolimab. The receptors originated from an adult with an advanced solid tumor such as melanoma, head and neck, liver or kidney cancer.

CDR3 amino acids: CASSEWNEQFF. Written as DNA, the CDR3 is TGTGCCAGCAGTGAATGGAATGAGCAGTTCTTC. The chain is built from TRBV6-1 and TRBJ2-1; D remains unclear. From germline, CDR1 is MNHNS and CDR2 SASEGT. V gave up 2 bases and J gave up 7 bases, with 3 bases separating them. The CDR3 loop spans 11 amino acids.

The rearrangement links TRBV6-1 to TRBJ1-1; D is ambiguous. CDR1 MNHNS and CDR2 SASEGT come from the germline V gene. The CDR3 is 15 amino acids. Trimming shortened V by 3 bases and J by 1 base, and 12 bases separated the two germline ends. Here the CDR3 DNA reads TGTGCCAGCAGTGATGGGAAGTTCGGGAACACTGAAGCTTTCTTT. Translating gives CASSDGKFGNTEAFF.

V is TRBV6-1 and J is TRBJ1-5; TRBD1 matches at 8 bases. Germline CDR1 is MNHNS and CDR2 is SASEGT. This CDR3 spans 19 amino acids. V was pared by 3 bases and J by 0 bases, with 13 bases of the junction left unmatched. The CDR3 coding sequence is TGTGCCAGCAGTGATGCTGACAGGGGCCTTGCTTATAGCAATCAGCCCCAGCATTTT. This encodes CASSDADRGLAYSNQPQHF.

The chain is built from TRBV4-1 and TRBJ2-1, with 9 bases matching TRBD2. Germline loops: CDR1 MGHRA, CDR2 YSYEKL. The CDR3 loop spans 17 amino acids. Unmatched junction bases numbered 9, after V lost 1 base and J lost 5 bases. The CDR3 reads CASSQVGAGGFNNEQFF. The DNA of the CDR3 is TGCGCCAGCAGCCAAGTCGGAGCGGGAGGATTCAACAATGAGCAGTTCTTC.

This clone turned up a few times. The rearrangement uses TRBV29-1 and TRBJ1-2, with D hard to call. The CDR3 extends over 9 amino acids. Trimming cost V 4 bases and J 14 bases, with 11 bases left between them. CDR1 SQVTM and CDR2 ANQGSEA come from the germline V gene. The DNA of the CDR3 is TGCAGCGTTGGCCAGGCGCATACCTTC. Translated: CSVGQAHTF.

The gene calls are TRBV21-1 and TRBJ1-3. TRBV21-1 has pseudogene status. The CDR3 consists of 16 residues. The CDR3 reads CASSKHGGPSGNTIYF. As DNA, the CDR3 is TGTGCCAGCAGCAAACATGGAGGCCCCTCTGGAAACACCATATATTTT.

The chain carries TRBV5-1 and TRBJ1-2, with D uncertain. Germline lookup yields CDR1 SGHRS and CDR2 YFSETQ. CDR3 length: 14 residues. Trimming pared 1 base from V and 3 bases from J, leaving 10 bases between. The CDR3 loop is CASSLNGGYYGYTF. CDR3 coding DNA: TGCGCCAGCAGCTTGAATGGAGGCTACTATGGCTACACCTTC.

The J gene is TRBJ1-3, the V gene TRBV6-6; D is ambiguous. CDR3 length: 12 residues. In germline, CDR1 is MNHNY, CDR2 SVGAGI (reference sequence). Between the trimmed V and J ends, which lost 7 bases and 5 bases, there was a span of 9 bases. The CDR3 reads CASMSRRNTIYF. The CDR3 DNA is TGTGCCAGCATGAGCCGCCGAAACACCATATATTTT.

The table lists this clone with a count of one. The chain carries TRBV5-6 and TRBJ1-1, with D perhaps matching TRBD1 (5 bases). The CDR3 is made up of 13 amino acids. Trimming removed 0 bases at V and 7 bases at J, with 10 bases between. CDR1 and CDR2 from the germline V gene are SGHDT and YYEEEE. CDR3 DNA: TGTGCCAGCAGCTTGGTCGGGGCGGATGAAGCTTTCTTT. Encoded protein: CASSLVGADEAFF.

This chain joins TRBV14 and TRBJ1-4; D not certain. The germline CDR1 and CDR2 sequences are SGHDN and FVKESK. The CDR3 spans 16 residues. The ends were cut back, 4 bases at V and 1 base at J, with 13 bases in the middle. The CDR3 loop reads CASSLIGWGTNEKLFF. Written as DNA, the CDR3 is TGTGCCAGCAGCCTAATCGGGTGGGGAACTAATGAAAAACTGTTTTTT. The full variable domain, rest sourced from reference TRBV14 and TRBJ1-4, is EAGVTQFPSHSVIEKGQTVTLRCDPISGHDNLYWYRRVMGKEIKFLLHFVKESKQDESGMPNNRFLAERTGGTYSTLKVQPAELEDSGVYFCASSLIGWGTNEKLFFGSGTQLSVL.

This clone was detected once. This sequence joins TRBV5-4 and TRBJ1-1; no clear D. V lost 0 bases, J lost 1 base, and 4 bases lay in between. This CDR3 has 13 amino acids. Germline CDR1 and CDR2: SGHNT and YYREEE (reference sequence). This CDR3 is CASSLAGNTEAFF. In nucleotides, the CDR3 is TGTGCCAGCAGCTTGGCAGGGAACACTGAAGCTTTCTTT.

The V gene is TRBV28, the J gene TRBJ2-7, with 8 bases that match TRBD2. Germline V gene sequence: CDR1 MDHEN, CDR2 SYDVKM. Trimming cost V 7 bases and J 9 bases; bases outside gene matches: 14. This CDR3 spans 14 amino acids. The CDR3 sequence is CASNLSGSRSRQYF. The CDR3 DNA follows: TGTGCCAGCAACTTAAGCGGGAGTAGGTCGCGGCAGTACTTC.

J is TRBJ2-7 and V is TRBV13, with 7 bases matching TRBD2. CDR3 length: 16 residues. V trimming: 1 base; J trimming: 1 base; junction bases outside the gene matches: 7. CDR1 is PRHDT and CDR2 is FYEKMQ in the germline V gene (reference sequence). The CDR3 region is CASSLDRGVSSYEQYF. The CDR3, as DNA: TGTGCCAGCAGCTTAGACCGGGGGGTTAGTTCCTACGAGCAGTACTTC.